This entry concerns a single T cell receptor beta chain. Its matching antigen is unknown. The study reverse transcribed the entire isolated RNA, so it sequenced expressed TCRB transcripts. Assay used: immunoSEQ multiplex PCR; TCRdb lists only in-frame clones, some missing. The sample has about 150,000 clones; roughly 8% are singletons. Staining for CD45RO/CCR7/CD25/CD127/CD95/CD27 allowed sorting of CD4+ naive, central memory, regulatory and stem cell-like memory cells. This entry belongs to a study of beta chain features in type 1 diabetes. Study-wide findings and caveats: Significant though moderate, a shortening of TCRB CDR3s appeared in all four CD4+ subsets of Type 1 diabetes patients.

The germline V and J ends were trimmed by 1 base and 4 bases, with 13 bases remaining between them. The V gene's germline CDR1 is LGHNA and CDR2 YSLEER. The CDR3 spans 16 residues. This chain connects TRBV4-3 to TRBJ2-2, with a tentative D call TRBD1 (5 bases). This clonotype was sampled from a woman aged 40 to 50 with type 1 diabetes. The source material was central memory CD4+ T cells from blood. The CDR3 loop reads CASSQVEGVGTGELFF. Written as DNA, the CDR3 is TGCGCCAGCAGCCAAGTTGAAGGGGTTGGCACCGGGGAGCTGTTTTTT.